A selection of T cell receptor beta chains follows, all from one sample in a study of blood T cell repertoires in COVID-19. Data came from immunoSEQ multiplex PCR; TCRdb stores just in-frame clones and leaves some out. The data contain under 150,000 clones, around four fifths of them singletons. Source material: PBMCs or T cells enriched from blood (not recorded which). These receptors came from a man aged 25-45 years who had recovered from COVID-19. Each CDR3 is given with its conserved first and last residue. D genes are given only for firm matches.

j_call d_call v_call cdr3_aa cdr3_nt
TRBJ1-5 TRBD1 TRBV6-1 CASSDITGGNQPQHF TGTGCCAGCAGTGATATAACAGGGGGCAATCAGCCCCAGCATTTT
TRBJ1-5 NA TRBV15 CATRGTDNNNQPQHF TGTGCCACCAGAGGAACTGACAACAACAATCAGCCCCAGCATTTT
TRBJ2-2 NA TRBV5-1 CASSLVDRNTGELFF TGCGCCAGCAGCTTGGTTGACAGAAACACCGGGGAGCTGTTTTTT
TRBJ1-1 NA TRBV6-1 CASSEKWGGYTEAFF TGTGCCAGCAGTGAAAAGTGGGGAGGGTACACTGAAGCTTTCTTT
TRBJ2-5 TRBD1 TRBV25-1 CASSVTGQGEETQYF TGTGCCAGCAGTGTAACGGGACAGGGGGAAGAGACCCAGTACTTC
TRBJ2-1 TRBD2 TRBV19 CASRTSGQLGEQFF TGTGCCAGTAGGACTAGCGGACAACTTGGTGAGCAGTTCTTC
TRBJ2-1 NA TRBV12-3/TRBV12-4 CASLALGGNEQFF TGTGCCAGCTTAGCACTAGGGGGTAATGAGCAGTTCTTC
TRBJ2-3 TRBD2 TRBV7-3 CASSPQAGWTDTQYF TGTGCCAGCAGCCCCCAAGCGGGATGGACAGATACGCAGTATTTT
TRBJ1-5 NA TRBV7-9 CASSGARQPQHF TGTGCCAGCAGCGGGGCTCGTCAGCCCCAGCATTTT
TRBJ1-2 TRBD1 TRBV6-7 CASSQDRGVDGYTF TGTGCCAGCAGCCAGGACAGGGGAGTGGATGGCTACACCTTC
TRBJ2-3 TRBD1 TRBV19 CASRGDRARDTQYF TGTGCCAGTCGAGGGGACAGGGCCCGAGATACGCAGTATTTT
TRBJ1-2 TRBD1 TRBV15 CATSSYSGTDAYGYTF TGTGCCACCAGCTCTTATTCCGGGACAGATGCCTATGGCTACACCTTC